Presented here are 30 T cell receptor beta chains from one specimen sequenced in a study of blood T cells in healthy people across ages. A sample-barcoded 5' primer and a J-beta primer mix were used in a second PCR of about 7 to 12 cycles. TCRdb reprocessed the 5' RACE reads via MiXCR and lists one record per CDR3 protein. The table shows hundreds of thousands of distinct CDR3 sequences, with around a fifth occurring only once. Material: blood. These receptors were collected from a man aged 70 or older in good health.

The chain has TRBV3-1 and TRBJ2-5, with 11 bases fitting TRBD2. The J call may be in error: the DNA end matches TRBJ2-1 better. Per germline, CDR1 LGHDT and CDR2 YNNKEL (reference sequence). The CDR3 is 15 residues long. CDR3 DNA sequence: TGTGCCAGCAGCCGGGGACTAGCGGCCAATAATGAGCAGTTCTTC. Translating it yields CASSRGLAANNEQFF.

Ten or more counts support this clonotype. The CDR3 loop reads CASSSEGFQETQYF. CDR3 DNA sequence: TGCGCCAGCAGCTCGGAAGGCTTTCAAGAGACCCAGTACTTC. This rearrangement joins TRBV5-1 to TRBJ2-5; D remains ambiguous. V was shortened by 3 bases and J by 2 bases, with 11 bases between the two germline ends. Looked up from germline, CDR1 is SGHRS and CDR2 is YFSETQ. The CDR3 sequence is 14 residues long.

V is TRBV6-2 or TRBV6-3 and J is TRBJ1-1; perhaps TRBD1 as D (6 bases). Looked up from germline, CDR1 is MNHEY and CDR2 is SVGEGT. Deletions cut 4 bases from V and 3 bases from J, with 12 bases between. The CDR3 has 14 amino acids. The CDR3 DNA is TGTGCCAGCAGTTTACAGGGCGGTGACACTGAAGCTTTCTTT. Encoded protein: CASSLQGGDTEAFF.

The chain combines TRBV12-3 or TRBV12-4 with TRBJ2-5; 9 nucleotides line up with TRBD1. Trimming at V came to 0 bases and at J to 2 bases, leaving 4 bases not matched to a gene. The CDR3 has 16 amino acids. The CDR3 loop reads CASSLALGTGQETQYF. Here the CDR3 DNA reads TGTGCCAGCAGTTTAGCTTTAGGGACAGGGCAAGAGACCCAGTACTTC.

The sample holds many counts of this clonotype. This chain uses TRBV6-5 with TRBJ2-5, with no clear D. The CDR3 runs to 15 residues. Germline V CDR1 and CDR2: MNHEY, SVGAGI. V lost 2 bases and J 2 bases, leaving 12 bases between the germline ends. The CDR3 DNA is TGTGCCAGCAGTTACGGCTCTGGATTGCAAGAGACCCAGTACTTC. Encoded protein: CASSYGSGLQETQYF.

A note on this clonotype: One end of the junction does not line up with germline, which may come from a read error. The chain is built from TRBV3-1 and TRBJ2-3, with 7 nucleotides matching TRBD2. Germline CDR1 LGHDT, CDR2 YNNKEL (reference sequence). The CDR3 covers 13 residues. CDR3 nucleotide sequence: TGTGCCAGCCGAGCGGGGAGCACAGATATGCAGTATTTT. It codes for CASRAGSTDMQYF.

The J gene is TRBJ2-2, the V gene TRBV5-1, with TRBD1 as a possible D gene (6 bases). The CDR3 sequence is 15 residues long. CDR1 and CDR2 from the germline V gene are SGHRS and YFSETQ. The V and J ends lost 2 bases and 3 bases respectively, with 11 bases between them. The CDR3 DNA is TGCGCCAGCAGCTTACAGGGCCTGGACACCGGGGAGCTGTTTTTT. Protein: CASSLQGLDTGELFF. Complete variable domain (other parts from reference TRBV5-1 and TRBJ2-2): KAGVTQTPRYLIKTRGQQVTLSCSPISGHRSVSWYQQTPGQGLQFLFEYFSETQRNKGNFPGRFSGRQFSNSRSEMNVSTLELGDSALYLCASSLQGLDTGELFFGEGSRLTVL.

The rearrangement uses TRBV4-1 and TRBJ1-5, with D perhaps matching TRBD1 (6 bases). V shed 4 bases and J shed 6 bases, with 16 bases lying between them. The V gene's germline CDR1 is MGHRA and CDR2 YSYEKL. The CDR3 consists of 15 residues. The CDR3 DNA reads as TGCGCCAGCAGCCGCCACTTAGGGGGTGGTCAGCCCCAGCATTTT. Protein product: CASSRHLGGGQPQHF.

This clonotype came up a few times. The chain links TRBV6-5 to TRBJ2-1, with D unclear. The germline V gene has CDR1 MNHEY and CDR2 SVGAGI. This CDR3 spans 18 amino acids. The ends were cut back, 0 bases at V and 0 bases at J, with 15 bases in the middle. The CDR3 loop is CASSYSIWALSSYNEQFF. The CDR3 DNA reads TGTGCCAGCAGTTACTCGATCTGGGCCTTGAGCTCCTACAATGAGCAGTTCTTC.

At least ten counts were recorded for this clonotype. This chain joins TRBV29-1 and TRBJ2-5, with D possibly TRBD2 on 5 matching bases. The V gene lost 6 bases and the J gene lost 0 bases, with 11 bases spanning the gap. Germline V CDR1 and CDR2: SQVTM, ANQGSEA. This CDR3 has 13 amino acids. In nucleotides, the CDR3 is TGCAGCGTAGAACCGGGGTACCAAGAGACCCAGTACTTC. Its protein is CSVEPGYQETQYF.

In the case of this clonotype: A much bigger clone sits one base away, suggesting this may be a read error. The chain combines TRBV5-1 with TRBJ2-3; 7 positions match TRBD2. In germline, CDR1 is SGHRS, CDR2 YFSETQ. The CDR3 has 16 residues. The junction had 11 bases not matched to a gene; V was cut back by 3 bases and J by 4 bases. This chain's CDR3 is CASSWGGTDFADTQYF. CDR3 nucleotide sequence: TGCGCCAGCAGCTGGGGGGGGACGGATTTTGCAGATACGCAGTATTTT.

The chain recombines TRBV15 with TRBJ2-3, with no clear D. Germline V gene lookup returns CDR1 LNHNV and CDR2 YYDKDF (reference sequence). V gave up 0 bases and J gave up 2 bases, with 9 bases separating them. The CDR3 spans 15 residues. As DNA, the CDR3 is TGTGCCACCAGCAGAGATGCCGCTTCCACAGATACGCAGTATTTT. Translated, it gives CATSRDAASTDTQYF.

The sample holds many counts of this clonotype. V gene TRBV27 combines with J gene TRBJ2-2, with D maybe TRBD1 (7 bases). The V end lost 5 bases, the J end lost 5 bases, and 15 bases lay between the germline ends. CDR1 and CDR2 (germline): MNHEY, SMNVEV (reference sequence). There are 15 residues in the CDR3. CDR3 region: CASSPEGARTGELFF. For the CDR3, the DNA is TGTGCCAGCAGTCCGGAGGGGGCGAGGACCGGGGAGCTGTTTTTT.

This clonotype was picked up a small number of times. This rearrangement joins TRBV27 to TRBJ1-6; D ambiguous. The germline V gene encodes CDR1 MNHEY and CDR2 SMNVEV (reference sequence). V dropped 4 bases and J dropped 6 bases, with 4 bases sitting between them. There are 12 residues in the CDR3. In nucleotides, the CDR3 is TGTGCCAGCAGTTCTCGTAATTCACCCCTCCACTTT. Translated, it gives CASSSRNSPLHF.

This clonotype showed up just a few times. V usage is TRBV9 and J usage is TRBJ2-5, with TRBD2 matching 13 bases. The DNA end is a closer match to TRBJ2-1, so the J assignment may be wrong. This CDR3 region has 16 residues. The germline gives CDR1 SGDLS, CDR2 YYNGEE. CDR3 region: CASSVEPTSGGNEQFF. The CDR3 bases are TGTGCCAGCAGCGTAGAACCGACTAGCGGGGGGAATGAGCAGTTCTTC.

This clonotype was observed many times. This sequence joins TRBV5-6 and TRBJ2-7, with D possibly matching TRBD2 (5 bases). The CDR3 has 14 residues. V was trimmed by 4 bases and J by 4 bases, leaving 15 bases between them. Germline V gene data show CDR1 as SGHDT and CDR2 as YYEEEE. This chain's CDR3 is CASSPTPDLYEQYF. CDR3 in DNA: TGTGCCAGCAGCCCCACTCCGGACTTATACGAGCAGTACTTC.

There are a few counts of this clonotype. The chain links TRBV29-1 to TRBJ2-5, with 8 bases identical to TRBD1. The CDR3 has 14 amino acids. V was pared by 6 bases and J by 3 bases, with 9 bases of the junction left unmatched. CDR1 and CDR2 from the germline V gene are SQVTM and ANQGSEA. CDR3 in amino acids: CSVIRQGAKETQYF. As DNA, the CDR3 is TGCAGCGTGATCAGGCAGGGGGCAAAAGAGACCCAGTACTTC.

The CDR3 DNA reads as TGCAGTGCTTACAGGGGGAGTTCCTACAATGAGCAGTTCTTC. Protein product: CSAYRGSSYNEQFF. The chain carries TRBV20-1 and TRBJ2-1; TRBD1 matches at 8 bases. Germline lookup yields CDR1 DFQATT and CDR2 SNEGSKA (reference sequence). The CDR3 covers 14 residues. The ends lost 5 bases at V and 1 base at J; junction bases unmatched: 4.

This rearrangement joins TRBV28 to TRBJ2-1; D perhaps matches TRBD2 (6 bases). The CDR3 consists of 16 residues. The germline V gene encodes CDR1 MDHEN and CDR2 SYDVKM. Trimming took off 5 bases at V and 0 bases at J, with 14 bases between the two ends. Here the CDR3 reads CASSGGSVSSYNEQFF. The CDR3 DNA sequence: TGTGCCAGCAGTGGGGGGAGTGTGAGCTCCTACAATGAGCAGTTCTTC.

This chain connects TRBV20-1 to TRBJ2-5; 8 positions match TRBD2. The last part of the DNA fits TRBJ2-1 better; the J call may be wrong. Germline V gene data show CDR1 as DFQATT and CDR2 as SNEGSKA (reference sequence). The CDR3 covers 14 residues. In DNA, the CDR3 is TGCAGTGCAAACCAGCGGGAGTACTACAATGAGCAGTTCTTC. Protein: CSANQREYYNEQFF.

This clonotype was picked up a small number of times. The chain combines TRBV10-3 with TRBJ2-7; D possibly corresponds to TRBD2 (5 bases). Trimming took 2 bases from V and 3 from J, leaving 14 bases between them. The germline V gene has CDR1 ENHRY and CDR2 SYGVKD. The CDR3 is made up of 15 amino acids. CDR3 nucleotide sequence: TGTGCCATCAGTGAGCTGCTCGCTAGCAGCTACGAGCAGTACTTC. As protein: CAISELLASSYEQYF.

This chain uses TRBV12-3 or TRBV12-4 with TRBJ1-6; tentatively, D is TRBD1 (5 bases). The V end lost 6 bases, the J end lost 0 bases, and 12 bases lay between the germline ends. The CDR3 contains 16 residues. The CDR3 spells CASRSGGSSYNSPLHF. The DNA for the CDR3 is TGTGCCAGCAGGTCGGGGGGGAGCTCCTATAATTCACCCCTCCACTTT.

The genes are TRBV20-1 and TRBJ2-3, with TRBD2 identical over 14 bases. The length of the CDR3 is 16 residues. V was pared by 5 bases and J by 6 bases, with 10 bases of the junction left unmatched. Germline values: CDR1 DFQATT, CDR2 SNEGSKA (reference sequence). The chain's CDR3 is CSAGGTSGRGPDTQYF. CDR3 coding DNA: TGCAGTGCTGGAGGGACTAGCGGGAGAGGGCCCGATACGCAGTATTTT.

In its sample, this clonotype was seen a few times. This chain links TRBV20-1 with TRBJ1-4, with no clear D. Germline lookup yields CDR1 DFQATT and CDR2 SNEGSKA (reference sequence). V lost 1 base and J lost 1, with 10 bases in between. The CDR3 totals 15 residues. DNA for the CDR3: TGCAGTGCTAGAGGCGATGGGAAAACTAATGAAAAACTGTTTTTT. The encoded protein is CSARGDGKTNEKLFF.

The chain carries TRBV7-9 and TRBJ2-1; D is ambiguous. The CDR3 length is 13 residues. From germline, CDR1 is SEHNR and CDR2 FQNEAQ (reference sequence). V was clipped by 2 bases and J by 4 bases, with 6 bases between them. CDR3 in amino acids: CASSLQPYNEQFF. Here the CDR3 DNA reads TGTGCCAGCAGCTTACAACCGTACAATGAGCAGTTCTTC.

V and J are TRBV4-3 and TRBJ2-5; the D gene is possibly TRBD1 (6 bases). The end of the DNA fits TRBJ2-7 better, so the J call may be wrong. This CDR3 is 16 amino acids long. Germline V gene data show CDR1 as LGHNA and CDR2 as YSLEER. CDR3 bases: TGCGCCAGCAGCCAAGATCGGACAGCGAGCTCCTACGAGCAGTACTTC. Protein: CASSQDRTASSYEQYF.

The rearrangement uses TRBV20-1 and TRBJ2-5; D is undetermined. This CDR3 has 10 amino acids. The ends were cut back, 5 bases at V and 3 bases at J, with 4 bases in the middle. The germline V gene has CDR1 DFQATT and CDR2 SNEGSKA (reference sequence). The CDR3 here is CSAPKETQYF. The CDR3, as DNA: TGCAGTGCTCCAAAAGAGACCCAGTACTTC.

This clonotype appeared a few times. The chain combines TRBV4-2 with TRBJ2-3; weak D call: TRBD1 (5 bases). There are 14 residues in the CDR3. V lost 1 base, J lost 3 bases, and 8 bases lay in between. Looked up from germline, CDR1 is LGHNA and CDR2 is YNFKEQ. The CDR3 region has the DNA TGTGCCAGCAGCCAAGCAGGGCGTACAGATACGCAGTATTTT. As protein: CASSQAGRTDTQYF.

A few counts support this clonotype. The rearrangement uses TRBV7-3 and TRBJ2-7; a possible D gene is TRBD2 (6 bases). Germline loops: CDR1 SGHTA, CDR2 FQGTGA. The CDR3 runs 14 residues. V lost 5 bases, J lost 3 bases, and 14 bases lay in between. The CDR3 nucleotides read TGTGCCAGCAGCGGGGCGGACTACTACTACGAGCAGTACTTC. Translated, it gives CASSGADYYYEQYF.

In its sample, this clonotype was seen a few times. The chain employs TRBV15 and TRBJ2-5; 9 positions match TRBD2. The better agreement between TRBJ2-1 and the DNA end casts doubt on the J call. Germline lookup yields CDR1 LNHNV and CDR2 YYDKDF (reference sequence). The CDR3 has 15 residues. CDR3 amino acids: CATSRDSGSLNEQFF. DNA of the CDR3: TGTGCCACCAGCAGAGATAGCGGGAGTTTGAATGAGCAGTTCTTC.